The clone carrying this TCR beta chain was counted between two and nine times. What it recognizes is unknown. A much larger clone differs by one base, so this may be a read error. This record comes from a study of T cell repertoires in cytomegalovirus infection. At the level of the study: As its CMV epitopes, the study selected recently identified HLA-C-restricted and well-studied HLA-B-restricted targets. CMV infection and matching HLA type were both indicated by public TCR beta signatures.

General observations from the study: HLA-C-restricted CMV-specific TCR beta clonotypes were dominant in the ex vivo response. Cumulative frequency of public TCR beta families picked out carriers of CMV plus the relevant HLA.

After removal of 5 bases from V and 3 bases from J, the junction contained 0 bases not matched to a gene. Germline V lookup: CDR1 SEHNR, CDR2 FQNEAQ (reference sequence). The length of the CDR3 is 12 residues. TCRdb called the reads again in MiXCR, with one record for every CDR3 protein. Of hundreds of thousands of distinct CDR3 sequences listed, under 40% are singletons. This chain joins TRBV7-9 and TRBJ2-7, with 8 bases identical to TRBD2. The sample was cultured CD8+ T cells from PBMCs, taken from culture after CMV antigen stimulation. The origin of this receptor is a human donor in good health (CMV status not recorded). Some clones in this sample may be carry-over from other donors' samples. CDR3 bases: TGTGCCAGCAGCCGGGAGGGCTACGAGCAGTACTTC. Amino acid sequence: CASSREGYEQYF.